This T cell receptor beta chain was captured by sequencing in a study of OX40 agonist ivuxolimab in advanced cancers. Study-wide context: At about 82% male, the cohort had a mean age of 60 years, ranging from 23 to 79. People who had prior anti-PD-1, anti-PD-L1 or anti-CTLA-4 therapy could take part, and about 37% had some.

Sequencing used immunoSEQ multiplex PCR; TCRdb keeps in-frame clones, though not all of them. This sample carries fewer than 70,000 clones, approximately 90% of them seen once, and the ten largest clones take roughly an eighth. With respect to this clone: Its cognate antigen is unknown.

Regarding the study as a whole: CD8+ T cells showed, on average, more clonal expansion than CD4+ cells.

After removal of 0 bases from V and 5 bases from J, the junction contained 9 bases not matched to a gene. Germline CDR1 MNHEY, CDR2 SMNVEV (reference sequence). The CDR3 spans 18 residues. Cycle 7 day 1, cycle 4 day 1, and baseline were the timepoints at which blood was sampled. The source of this sequence is an adult with an advanced solid tumor such as melanoma, head and neck, liver or kidney cancer. Sample: CD4+ or CD8+ T cells sorted from blood, taken in a trial of the OX40 agonist ivuxolimab. The chain combines TRBV27 with TRBJ2-1; 11 positions match TRBD2. The CDR3 protein is CASSLSHRGTSGDNEQFF. CDR3 coding DNA: TGTGCCAGCAGTTTATCCCACAGGGGGACTAGCGGAGACAATGAGCAGTTCTTC.